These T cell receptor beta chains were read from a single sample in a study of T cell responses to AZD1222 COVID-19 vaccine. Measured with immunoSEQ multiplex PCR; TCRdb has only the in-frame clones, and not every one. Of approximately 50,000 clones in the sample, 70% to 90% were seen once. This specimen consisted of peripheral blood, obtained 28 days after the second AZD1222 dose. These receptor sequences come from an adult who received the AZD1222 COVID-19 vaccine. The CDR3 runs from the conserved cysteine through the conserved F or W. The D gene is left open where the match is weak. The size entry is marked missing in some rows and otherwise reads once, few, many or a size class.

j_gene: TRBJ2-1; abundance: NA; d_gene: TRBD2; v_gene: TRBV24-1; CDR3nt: TGTGCCACCAGTGATTTAGGCGGGAGGGCCTACAATGAGCAGTTCTTC; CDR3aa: CATSDLGGRAYNEQFF
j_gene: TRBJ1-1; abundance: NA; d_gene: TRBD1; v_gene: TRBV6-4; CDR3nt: TGTGCCACCAAACAGGGGGCTGGGACTGAAGCTTTCTTT; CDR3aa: CATKQGAGTEAFF
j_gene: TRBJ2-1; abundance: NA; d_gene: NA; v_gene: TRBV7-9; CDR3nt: TGTGCCAGCAGCTTCTCGGTGAGCCAGTTCTTC; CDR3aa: CASSFSVSQFF
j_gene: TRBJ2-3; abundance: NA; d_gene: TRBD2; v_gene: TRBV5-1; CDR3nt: TGCGCCAGCAGCTTGGACGGGAGGTCAGATACGCAGTATTTT; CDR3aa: CASSLDGRSDTQYF
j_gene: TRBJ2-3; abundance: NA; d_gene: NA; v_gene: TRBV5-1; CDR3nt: TGCGCCAGCAGCTTGATCGGGGGACAGCGGGCTAGCACAGATACGCAGTATTTT; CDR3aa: CASSLIGGQRASTDTQYF
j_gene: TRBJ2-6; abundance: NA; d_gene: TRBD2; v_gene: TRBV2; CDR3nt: TGTGCCAGCAGTTGGTCCACCGGGACTAGCGGGAGACCTGGGGCCAACGTCCTGACTTTC; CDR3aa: CASSWSTGTSGRPGANVLTF
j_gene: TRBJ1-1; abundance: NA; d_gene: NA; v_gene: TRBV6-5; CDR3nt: TGTGCCAGCACCCTTTCCGGGCCGAACACTGAAGCTTTCTTT; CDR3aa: CASTLSGPNTEAFF
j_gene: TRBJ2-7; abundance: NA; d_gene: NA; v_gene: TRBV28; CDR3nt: TGTGCCAGCAGTCCCGCGGTCGTTAGGGCGTCCGAGCAGTACTTC; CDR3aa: CASSPAVVRASEQYF
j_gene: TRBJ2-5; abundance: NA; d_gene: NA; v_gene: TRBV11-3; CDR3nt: TGTGCCAGCAGCGGGCGGGGAAGGGAGACCCAGTACTTC; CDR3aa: CASSGRGRETQYF
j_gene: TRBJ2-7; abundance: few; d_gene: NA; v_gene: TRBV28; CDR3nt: TGTGCCAGCAGTTCTGATGTCTACGAGCAGTACTTC; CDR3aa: CASSSDVYEQYF
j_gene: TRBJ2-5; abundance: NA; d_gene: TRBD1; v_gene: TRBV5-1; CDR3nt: TGCGCCAGCAGCCCGGGCGGGGACAGGTATATGGTCCAGTACTTC; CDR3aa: CASSPGGDRYMVQYF
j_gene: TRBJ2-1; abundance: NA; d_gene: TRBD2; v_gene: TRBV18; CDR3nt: TGTGCCAGCTCACCACGGGCGGGAGGGGTGGATGAGCAGTTCTTC; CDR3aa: CASSPRAGGVDEQFF
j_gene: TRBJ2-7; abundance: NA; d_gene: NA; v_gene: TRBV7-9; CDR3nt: TGTGCCAGCAGCCCCGCCCGGGACCTCTACGAGCAGTACTTC; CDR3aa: CASSPARDLYEQYF
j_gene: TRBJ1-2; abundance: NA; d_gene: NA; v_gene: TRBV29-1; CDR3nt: TGCAGCGTTGACGGACAAGACTATGGCTACACCTTC; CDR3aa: CSVDGQDYGYTF
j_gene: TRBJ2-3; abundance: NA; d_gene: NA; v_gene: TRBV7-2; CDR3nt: TGTGCCAGCAGCTCTTATGACACAGATACGCAGTATTTT; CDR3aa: CASSSYDTDTQYF
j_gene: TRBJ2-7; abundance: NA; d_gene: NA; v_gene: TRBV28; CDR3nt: TGTGCCAGCAGTTTACGACAGTACGAGCAGTACTTC; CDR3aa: CASSLRQYEQYF
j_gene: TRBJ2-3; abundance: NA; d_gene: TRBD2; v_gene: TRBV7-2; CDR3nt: TGTGCCAGCAGCTTAGAGGCGGGAGGGCCAACAGATACGCAGTATTTT; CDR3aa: CASSLEAGGPTDTQYF
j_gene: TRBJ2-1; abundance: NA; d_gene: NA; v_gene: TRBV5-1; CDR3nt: TGCGCCAGCAGCTACCGGGACAAAGAGCAGTTCTTC; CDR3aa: CASSYRDKEQFF
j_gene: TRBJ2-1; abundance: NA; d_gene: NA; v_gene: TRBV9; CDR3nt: TGTGCCAGCAGCGACGGAGTTACAATCGGGAATGAGCAGTTCTTC; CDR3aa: CASSDGVTIGNEQFF
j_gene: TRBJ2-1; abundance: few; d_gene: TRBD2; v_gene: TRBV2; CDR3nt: TGTGCCAGCACCATCGGGACTAGCCCGACTAATGAGCAGTTCTTC; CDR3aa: CASTIGTSPTNEQFF
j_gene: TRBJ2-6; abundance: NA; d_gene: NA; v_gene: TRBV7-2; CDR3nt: TGTGCCAGCAGCTTAGAGATCTCTGGGGCCAACGTCCTGACTTTC; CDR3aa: CASSLEISGANVLTF
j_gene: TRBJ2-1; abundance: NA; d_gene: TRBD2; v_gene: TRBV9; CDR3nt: TGTGCCAGCAGCGTAGTAAGTAGCGGGAGTCCGTTGAATGAGCAGTTCTTC; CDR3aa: CASSVVSSGSPLNEQFF
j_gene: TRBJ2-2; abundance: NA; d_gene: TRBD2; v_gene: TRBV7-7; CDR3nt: TGTGCCAGCAGCCGTACCCTAGCGGGCGTGAACACCGGGGAGCTGTTTTTT; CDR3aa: CASSRTLAGVNTGELFF
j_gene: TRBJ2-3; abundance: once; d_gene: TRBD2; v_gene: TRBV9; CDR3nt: TGTGCCAGCACCCAATATAGCGGGAGGGCTGGCGATACGCAGTATTTT; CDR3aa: CASTQYSGRAGDTQYF
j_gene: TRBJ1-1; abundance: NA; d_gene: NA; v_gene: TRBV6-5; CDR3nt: TGTGCCAGCAGCGTGACAGCCCAAGACACTGAAGCTTTCTTT; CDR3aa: CASSVTAQDTEAFF
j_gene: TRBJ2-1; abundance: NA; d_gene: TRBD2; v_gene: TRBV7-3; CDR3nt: TGTGCCAGCAGCCGTGGACTAGCCGTCTACAATGAGCAGTTCTTC; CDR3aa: CASSRGLAVYNEQFF
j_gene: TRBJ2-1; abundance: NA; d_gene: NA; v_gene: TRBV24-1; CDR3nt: TGTGCCACCAGAGGGTCCAGCTCCTACAATGAGCAGTTCTTC; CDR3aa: CATRGSSSYNEQFF
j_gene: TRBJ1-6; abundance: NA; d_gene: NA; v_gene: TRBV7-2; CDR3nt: TGTGCCAGCAGCTTAGGCCCGCCCGATAATTCACCCCTCCACTTT; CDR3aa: CASSLGPPDNSPLHF
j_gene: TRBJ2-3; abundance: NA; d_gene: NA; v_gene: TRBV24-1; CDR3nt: TGTGCCACCAGTGGCCGACTCACCGATACGCAGTATTTT; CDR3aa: CATSGRLTDTQYF
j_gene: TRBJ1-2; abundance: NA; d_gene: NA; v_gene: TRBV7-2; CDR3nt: TGTGCCAGCAGCTGGACAAGGCAATATGGCTACACCTTC; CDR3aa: CASSWTRQYGYTF
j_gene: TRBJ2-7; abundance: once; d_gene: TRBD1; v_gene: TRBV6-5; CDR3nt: TGTGCCAGCAGTCCCGGGACAGGGGTCGGGGAGCAGTACTTC; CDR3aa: CASSPGTGVGEQYF
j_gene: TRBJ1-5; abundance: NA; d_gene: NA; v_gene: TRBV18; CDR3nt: TGTGCCAGCTCACCCCTAGGGAGCAGGAGCAATCAGCCCCAGCATTTT; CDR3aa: CASSPLGSRSNQPQHF
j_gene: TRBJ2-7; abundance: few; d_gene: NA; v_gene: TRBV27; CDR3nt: TGTGCCAGCAGTTTAACTGCAGGCCTGCCCTCCTACGAGCAGTACTTC; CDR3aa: CASSLTAGLPSYEQYF
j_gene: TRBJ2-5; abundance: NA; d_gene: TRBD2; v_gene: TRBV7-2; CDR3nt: TGTGCCAGCAGTCCTTCTAGCGGGAGTTTGGAGACCCAGTACTTC; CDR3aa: CASSPSSGSLETQYF
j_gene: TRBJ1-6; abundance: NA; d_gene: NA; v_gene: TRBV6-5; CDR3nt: TGTGCCAGCAGTTATAGGCCAGGGGAAAATTCACCCCTCCACTTT; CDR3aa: CASSYRPGENSPLHF
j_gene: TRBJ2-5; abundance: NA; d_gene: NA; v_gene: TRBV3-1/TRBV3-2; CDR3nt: TGTGCCAGCAGCCAAGTTAACGAAGAGACCCAGTACTTC; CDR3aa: CASSQVNEETQYF
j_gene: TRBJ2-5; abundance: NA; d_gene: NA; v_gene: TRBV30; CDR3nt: TGTGCCTGGAGGAAAAAGGGGACGGTGGAGACCCAGTACTTC; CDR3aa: CAWRKKGTVETQYF
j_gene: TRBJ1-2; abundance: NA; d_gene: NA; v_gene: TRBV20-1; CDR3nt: TGCAGTGCTAGGGGGGACAATGGCTACACCTTC; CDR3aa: CSARGDNGYTF
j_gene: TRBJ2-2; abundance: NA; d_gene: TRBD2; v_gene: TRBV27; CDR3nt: TGTGCCAGCAGACCGGGACTAGCGGGATTGAACACCGGGGAGCTGTTTTTT; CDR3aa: CASRPGLAGLNTGELFF
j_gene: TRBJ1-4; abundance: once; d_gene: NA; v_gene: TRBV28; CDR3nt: TGTGCCAGCACCGGGGGGGCTAATGAAAAACTGTTTTTT; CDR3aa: CASTGGANEKLFF
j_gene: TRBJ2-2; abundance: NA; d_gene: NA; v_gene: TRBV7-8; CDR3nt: TGTGCCAGCAGCTTAGACAGGGTTAACACCGGGGAGCTGTTTTTT; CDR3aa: CASSLDRVNTGELFF
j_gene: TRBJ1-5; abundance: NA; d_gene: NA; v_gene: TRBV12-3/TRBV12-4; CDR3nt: TGTGCCAGCAGCCCCCAAAATCAGCCCCAGCATTTT; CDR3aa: CASSPQNQPQHF
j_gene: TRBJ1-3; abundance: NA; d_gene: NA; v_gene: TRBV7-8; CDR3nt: TGTGCCAGCAGCTTAGGGTCTGGAAACACCATATATTTT; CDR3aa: CASSLGSGNTIYF
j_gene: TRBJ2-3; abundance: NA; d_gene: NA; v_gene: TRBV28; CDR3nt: TGTGCCAGCAGTCCACACTTGTCCCGGGGAAATACGCAGTATTTT; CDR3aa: CASSPHLSRGNTQYF
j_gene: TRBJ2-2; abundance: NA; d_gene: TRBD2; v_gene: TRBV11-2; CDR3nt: TGTGCCAGCCGAACCCTCACACGACTAGCGGGAGTAACCGGGGAGCTGTTTTTT; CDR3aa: CASRTLTRLAGVTGELFF
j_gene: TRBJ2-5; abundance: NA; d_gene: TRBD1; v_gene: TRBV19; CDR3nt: TGTGCCAGTAGTATGCCCGTGACAGGGGGAGAGACCCAGTACTTC; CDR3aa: CASSMPVTGGETQYF
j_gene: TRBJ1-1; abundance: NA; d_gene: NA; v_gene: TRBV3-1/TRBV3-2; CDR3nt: TGTGCCAGCAGCCAAGATCGGTCTTCAAGGAAAGCTTTCTTT; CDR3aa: CASSQDRSSRKAFF
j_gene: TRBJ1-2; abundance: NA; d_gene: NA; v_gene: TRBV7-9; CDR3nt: TGTGCCAGCAGCTTATCTGTTGCTGGGGAGTATGGCTACACCTTC; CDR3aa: CASSLSVAGEYGYTF
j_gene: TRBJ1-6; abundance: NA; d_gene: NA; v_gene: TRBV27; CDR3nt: TGTGCCAGCAGTTTGCCAGGGAGTTCACCCCTCCACTTT; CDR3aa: CASSLPGSSPLHF
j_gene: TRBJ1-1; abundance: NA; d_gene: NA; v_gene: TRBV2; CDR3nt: TGTGCCAGCAGTGGATCCGGGACGAACACTGAAGCTTTCTTT; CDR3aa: CASSGSGTNTEAFF